Shown below are 7 T cell receptor beta chains from a single sample sequenced in a study of response to subunit inactivated influenza vaccine. TCRdb passed the RT-PCR reads through MiXCR, listing each CDR3 protein once. The data show 500,000 or so distinct CDR3 sequences, more than 15% seen once. The sequencing here drew on CD4+ T cells sorted from PBMCs, taken 23 to 25 months after vaccination. The receptors were sampled from a man aged 45 to 75 who received an inactivated influenza vaccine.

The chain combines TRBV28 with TRBJ1-5; D remains unclear. The CDR3 runs to 16 residues. The V end was cut by 9 bases, the J end by 2 bases, with 20 bases between. Germline V lookup: CDR1 MDHEN, CDR2 SYDVKM. CDR3 bases: TGTGCCAGTTCCCCCGTCCAGACCCGGGGCAATCAGCCCCAGCATTTT. It specifies CASSPVQTRGNQPQHF.

This clonotype has just a few counts. This chain uses TRBV6-2 or TRBV6-3 with TRBJ1-5, with D unclear. This CDR3 spans 13 amino acids. Trimming pared 5 bases from V and 7 bases from J, leaving 12 bases between. Germline V CDR1 and CDR2: MNHEY, SVGEGT. This CDR3 reads CASSPDQFQPQHF. The DNA for the CDR3 is TGTGCCAGCAGTCCCGATCAGTTCCAGCCCCAGCATTTT.

The chain uses TRBV4-2 and TRBJ2-4; perhaps TRBD1 as D (6 bases). CDR1 LGHNA and CDR2 YNFKEQ come from the germline V gene. Trimming pared 0 bases from V and 3 bases from J, leaving 12 bases between. This CDR3 spans 16 amino acids. The CDR3 sequence is CASSQDEGVGKNIQYF. In nucleotides, the CDR3 is TGTGCCAGCAGCCAAGATGAGGGGGTGGGCAAAAACATTCAGTACTTC.

This rearrangement joins TRBV6-8 to TRBJ2-1; D remains unclear. Germline V CDR1 and CDR2: MNHGY, SAAAGT. CDR3 length equals 13 residues. The V end lost 6 bases, the J end lost 9 bases, and 15 bases lay between the germline ends. As DNA, the CDR3 is TGTGCCAGCAGCTCTACCGGAGCTCCTGAGCAGTTCTTC. This encodes CASSSTGAPEQFF.

This clonotype was seen ten or more times. This chain uses TRBV5-5 with TRBJ1-5, with D unresolved. The CDR3 consists of 13 residues. Germline CDR1 reads SGHKS; CDR2 reads YYEKEE (reference sequence). The V end lost 0 bases, the J end lost 7 bases, and 8 bases lay between the germline ends. In DNA form, the CDR3 reads TGTGCCAGCAGCTTGGGGTCACAGCAGCCCCAGCATTTT. Translation: CASSLGSQQPQHF.

The V call is TRBV6-1, the J call TRBJ2-7, with TRBD1 identical over 7 bases. V was pared by 6 bases and J by 2 bases, with 13 bases of the junction left unmatched. This CDR3 contains 16 residues. Germline CDR1 is MNHNS and CDR2 is SASEGT. This CDR3 is CASRGEPGQIPYEQYF. CDR3 coding DNA: TGTGCCAGCAGGGGGGAACCGGGACAGATACCCTACGAGCAGTACTTC.

This clonotype was counted between two and nine times. This chain uses TRBV20-1 with TRBJ2-2; D is undetermined. Germline CDR1 and CDR2: DFQATT and SNEGSKA (reference sequence). V was cut by 3 bases and J by 7 bases, with 12 bases left in between. The CDR3 contains 13 residues. The DNA of the CDR3 is TGCAGTGCTAGTGGACGGGTGGGCGGGGAGCTGTTTTTT. Residues: CSASGRVGGELFF.